This T cell receptor beta chain was documented in a study of blood T cell repertoires in COVID-19 (dated by TCRdb to 2020 to 2022). A note on the overall study: Samples covering the acute and convalescent phases of COVID-19 were provided by collaborators in the United States, Italy and Spain. The prospective study material was composed of cDNA or gDNA derived from T cells, B-cell-depleted T cells, or PBMCs. The dataset comprised deeply sampled blood TCRbeta repertoires from subjects exposed to, actively infected with, or recovered from COVID-19. The repertoires were released in a freely available public database intended as a resource for research on the immune response to SARS-CoV-2. Samples were obtained from the ongoing ImmuneRACE study (first 160 participants) and from 1,254 subjects provided by 6 global collaborators. A de-identified subject ID, COVID-19 status, age in years and sex were almost always included in the sample metadata. HLA class I and class II types, where available, came from metadata supplied by the sample provider rather than from assay-based typing.

Participants in the prospective study were enrolled through a virtual design, were aged 18 to 89 years, and lived in roughly 25 United States geographic areas. In the prospective study, participants were assigned to cohorts based on the clinical history participants reported in a screening survey and a study questionnaire. Recovered participants in ImmuneRACE Cohort 3 were defined as having two consecutive negative NP/OP PCR tests, clearance from a healthcare professional, or resolution of symptoms. In the prospective study, whole blood, serum and a nasopharyngeal or oropharyngeal swab were collected from each participant by mobile phlebotomists. Additional blood draws and questionnaires over an approximately two-month period could optionally be provided by prospective study participants. Blood samples from the prospective study were shipped frozen or at room temperature prior to DNA extraction.

TCRbeta CDR3 regions were amplified from genomic DNA by means of the immunoSEQ Assay, a bias-controlled multiplex PCR. Turning to the authors' computational methods: The number of nucleated cells in each sample was estimated from the amplification of reference gene primers within the assay. To quantify the absolute abundance of each unique TCRbeta CDR3 rearrangement, sequence reads were collapsed and filtered. For each sample, productive Simpson clonality was calculated as the square root of Simpson's diversity index across productive rearrangements. TCRdb limited this immuneACCESS table to in-frame rearrangements with V and J called. A share of clones is missing; checked studies link under half to unresolved V genes, and the rest is unexplained. The DNA gave D and trimming, while V, J and clone size come from that table. This sample has around 300,000 clones in its table, and roughly 88% of those were observed once. The top ten constitute less than 6.5% of the sample.

With respect to this clone: The specificity of this receptor is unknown. Base-call qualities are not available, and no considerably larger clone is one nucleotide away.

General findings and caveats noted by the study authors: The amount of clinical and demographic metadata varied by source and participant and was provided uncurated.

There are 13 amino acids in the CDR3, from cysteine to phenylalanine inclusive. Here the CDR3 DNA is all that survives: 39 bases in frame from base 1. The germline V gene encodes CDR1 MDHEN and CDR2 SYDVKM. V sheds 3 bases and J sheds 12 bases, leaving 18 bases between their ends. Recombination connected TRBV28 to TRBJ2-7; D gene: possibly TRBD1, on 5 matching bases. The TCR sequence derives from a man aged 25 to 40 who had recovered from COVID-19. Sequenced input: PBMCs or T cells enriched from blood (not recorded which). The CDR3 reads as follows: CASSLWGEEVRYF. DNA sequence: TGTGCCAGCAGTTTGTGGGGCGAGGAAGTACGGTACTTC.